This section outlines one T cell receptor beta chain sequence together with its context. Its antigen is as yet unknown. TCRdb processed the RT-PCR reads anew with MiXCR; each CDR3 protein has one entry. The sample has around 790,000 distinct CDR3 sequences, about 20% seen once. This sample was included in a study of response to subunit inactivated influenza vaccine. Regarding the study as a whole: Only a handful of new T cells, the authors suggested, are recruited with each seasonal influenza vaccination.

Germline CDR1 is SGHTA and CDR2 is FQGNSA. CDR3 length equals 15 residues. V was pared by 1 base and J by 8 bases, with 5 bases of the junction left unmatched. The sample in question was PBMCs from blood, obtained around 5 days after vaccination. The origin of this receptor is a man in his forties or fifties who received an inactivated influenza vaccine. The chain uses TRBV7-2 and TRBJ2-1; 10 nucleotides align to TRBD2. CDR3 in amino acids: CASSLDLAGVDEQFF. The CDR3 DNA reads TGTGCCAGCAGCTTAGATCTAGCGGGAGTTGATGAGCAGTTCTTC.